This T cell receptor (beta chain) was identified in a study of T cell repertoires in cytomegalovirus infection. About the research overall: CMV infection together with matching HLA type was indicated by public TCR beta signatures.

TCRdb reanalysed the reads using MiXCR and keeps one entry per CDR3 protein. The sample has about 530,000 distinct CDR3 sequences; more than 20% are singletons. In regard to this clonotype: Its antigen is not identified.

Study-wide results and caveats: Carriage of CMV together with the relevant HLA was identifiable through cumulative public TCR beta family frequency. Ex vivo, HLA-C-restricted CMV-specific TCR beta clonotypes prevailed over the rest of the response.

V was clipped by 5 bases and J by 1 base, with 11 bases between them. This CDR3 has 14 amino acids. Germline lookup yields CDR1 SGHNT and CDR2 YENEEA. The gene calls are TRBV11-3 and TRBJ2-5, with D hard to call. The specimen was PBMCs. This TCR came from a human donor in good health (CMV status not recorded). Some clones in this sample may be carry-over from other donors' samples. CDR3: CASSPGGLQETQYF. CDR3 in DNA: TGTGCCAGCAGCCCAGGTGGTCTCCAAGAGACCCAGTACTTC.